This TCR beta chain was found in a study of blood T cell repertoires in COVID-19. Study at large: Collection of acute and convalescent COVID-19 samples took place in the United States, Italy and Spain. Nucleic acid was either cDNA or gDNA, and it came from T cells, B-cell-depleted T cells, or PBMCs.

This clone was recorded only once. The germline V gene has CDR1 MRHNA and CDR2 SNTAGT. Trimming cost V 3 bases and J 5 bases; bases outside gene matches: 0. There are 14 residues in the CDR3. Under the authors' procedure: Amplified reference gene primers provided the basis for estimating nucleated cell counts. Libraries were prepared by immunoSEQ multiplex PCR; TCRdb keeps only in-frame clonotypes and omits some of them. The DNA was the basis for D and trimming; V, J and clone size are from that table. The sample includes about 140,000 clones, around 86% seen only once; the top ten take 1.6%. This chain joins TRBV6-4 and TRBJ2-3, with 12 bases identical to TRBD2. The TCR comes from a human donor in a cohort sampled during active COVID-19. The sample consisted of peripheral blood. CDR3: CASSEGLAGDTQYF. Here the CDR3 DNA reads TGTGCCAGCAGTGAGGGACTAGCGGGAGATACGCAGTATTTT.